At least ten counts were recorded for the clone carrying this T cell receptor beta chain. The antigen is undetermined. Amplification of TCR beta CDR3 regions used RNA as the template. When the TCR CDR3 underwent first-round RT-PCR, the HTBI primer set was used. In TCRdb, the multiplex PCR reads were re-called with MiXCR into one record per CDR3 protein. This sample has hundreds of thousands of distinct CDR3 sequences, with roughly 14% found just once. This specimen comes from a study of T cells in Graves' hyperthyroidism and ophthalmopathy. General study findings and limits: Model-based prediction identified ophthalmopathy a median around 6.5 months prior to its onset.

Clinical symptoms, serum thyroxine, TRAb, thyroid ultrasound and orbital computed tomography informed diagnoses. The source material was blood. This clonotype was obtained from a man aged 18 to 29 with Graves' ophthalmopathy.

This CDR3 is CAITETWLGGSSSLRAFF. For the CDR3, the DNA is TGTGCCATCACCGAAACTTGGTTGGGGGGTAGTTCTAGTCTAAGGGCTTTCTTT. The rearrangement links TRBV10-3 to TRBJ1-1; D is possibly TRBD1 (5 bases). The CDR3 spans 18 residues. Per the germline V gene, CDR1 is ENHRY and CDR2 is SYGVKD. Trimming cost V 7 bases and J 11 bases, with 35 bases left between them.